What follows are 29 T cell receptor beta chains derived from one specimen sequenced in a study of neoadjuvant anti-PD-1 for oral cavity cancer. Time point defined: after neoadjuvant nivolumab, at surgical resection. Profiling relied on immunoSEQ multiplex PCR, and the TCRdb table lists in-frame clones only, not all of them. This table has about 32,000 clones, roughly 80% appearing once. Sequencing was performed on PBMCs, taken after nivolumab (anti-PD-1) treatment. Receptors were obtained from a person aged 35-79 years with oral cavity squamous cell carcinoma.

The rearrangement joins TRBV18 to TRBJ1-4; D gene ambiguous. The germline V and J ends were trimmed by 0 bases and 5 bases, with 10 bases remaining between them. The germline V gene encodes CDR1 KGHSH and CDR2 LQKENI. There are 15 residues in the CDR3. The CDR3 protein is CASSPPPGLNEKLFF. The CDR3 DNA follows: TGTGCCAGCTCACCACCGCCCGGCCTCAATGAAAAACTGTTTTTT.

The V gene is TRBV9, the J gene TRBJ2-7; weak D call: TRBD2 (5 bases). Deletions cut 4 bases from V and 5 bases from J, with 13 bases between. Germline-derived CDR1 and CDR2 are SGDLS and YYNGEE. The CDR3 contains 13 residues. The chain's CDR3 is CASSPRERNEQYF. In nucleotides, the CDR3 is TGTGCCAGCAGCCCCCGGGAAAGGAACGAGCAGTACTTC.

This chain joins TRBV6-5 and TRBJ1-1; D is uncertain. V shed 6 bases and J shed 0 bases, with 8 bases lying between them. The CDR3 runs 13 residues. The V gene's germline CDR1 is MNHEY and CDR2 SVGAGI. The CDR3 DNA sequence: TGTGCCAGCAGGGGGATTATGAACACTGAAGCTTTCTTT. It is translated as CASRGIMNTEAFF.

This sequence joins TRBV9 and TRBJ2-2, with a tentative D call TRBD2 (7 bases). Germline assignment: CDR1 SGDLS and CDR2 YYNGEE. This CDR3 contains 15 residues. With 0 bases removed from V and 5 bases from J, the gap between germline ends came to 11 bases. This CDR3 is CASSVDGGTTGELFF. As DNA, the CDR3 is TGTGCCAGCAGCGTAGACGGGGGGACAACCGGGGAGCTGTTTTTT.

The chain joins TRBV4-1 to TRBJ1-6, with TRBD1 matching over 8 bases. V trimming: 3 bases; J trimming: 3 bases; junction bases outside the gene matches: 7. In germline, CDR1 is MGHRA, CDR2 YSYEKL. CDR3 size: 17 residues. The CDR3 nucleotides read TGCGCCAGCAGCCAGGAATCAGGGGGCGGCTATAATTCACCCCTCCACTTT. Its translation: CASSQESGGGYNSPLHF.

This clone was recorded once. The chain recombines TRBV4-3 with TRBJ1-4, with a possible D match to TRBD1 (5 bases). Trimming left V 0 bases short and J 8 bases short, with 16 bases between. The CDR3 length is 16 residues. Germline CDR1 is LGHNA and CDR2 is YSLEER. The CDR3 here is CASSQDLGLVEEKLFF. In nucleotides, the CDR3 is TGCGCCAGCAGCCAAGATCTGGGACTGGTAGAGGAAAAACTGTTTTTT.

The chain uses TRBV9 and TRBJ2-4; a weak D match, TRBD1 (6 bases). V was trimmed by 4 bases and J by 8 bases, leaving 13 bases between them. There are 13 residues in the CDR3. Germline V lookup: CDR1 SGDLS, CDR2 YYNGEE. CDR3 protein: CASSPQGRDIQYF. The CDR3 nucleotides are TGTGCCAGCAGCCCACAGGGCCGGGACATTCAGTACTTC.

By share of the sample, this clone is medium-sized. The chain has TRBV5-4 and TRBJ2-1; the D gene could be TRBD1 or TRBD2 (7 bases each). V was pared by 4 bases and J by 7 bases, with 18 bases between. This CDR3 is 15 amino acids long. Looked up from germline, CDR1 is SGHNT and CDR2 is YYREEE (reference sequence). The CDR3 nucleotides read TGTGCCAGCAGCCCAGGGAGGGGGCTCGGGAATGAGCAGTTCTTC. As protein: CASSPGRGLGNEQFF.

The V and J genes are TRBV7-9 and TRBJ2-7; 7 nucleotides line up with TRBD2. The germline gives CDR1 SEHNR, CDR2 FQNEAQ (reference sequence). With V trimmed by 5 bases and J by 0 bases, 7 bases remained unmatched. There are 15 residues in the CDR3. CDR3 loop: CASSPLGGVSYEQYF. The CDR3 DNA follows: TGTGCCAGCAGCCCCCTGGGGGGGGTCTCCTACGAGCAGTACTTC.

The V gene is TRBV29-1, the J gene TRBJ1-2, with TRBD1 matching over 10 bases. V was clipped by 8 bases and J by 7 bases; unmatched bases: 7. The CDR3 loop spans 12 amino acids. Germline CDR1 SQVTM, CDR2 ANQGSEA. As DNA, the CDR3 is TGCAGCTATCCGGGGGACAGGGGTGGCTACACCTTC. Protein: CSYPGDRGGYTF.

The CDR3 sequence is CASSEEGGGGETQYF. DNA for the CDR3: TGTGCCAGCAGTGAAGAAGGCGGGGGAGGAGAGACCCAGTACTTC. V usage is TRBV2 and J usage is TRBJ2-5; 7 bases align to TRBD2. The CDR3 runs to 15 residues. Per germline, CDR1 SNHLY and CDR2 FYNNEI. The J segment lost 4 bases and the V segment lost 1 base, leaving 6 bases of the junction unmatched.

The chain is built from TRBV7-2 and TRBJ2-5; weak D call: TRBD2 (5 bases). The V gene lost 7 bases and the J gene lost 5 bases, with 8 bases spanning the gap. The CDR3 totals 11 residues. Germline values: CDR1 SGHTA, CDR2 FQGNSA. CDR3 residues: CASTPGETQYF. The CDR3 DNA reads as TGTGCCAGCACCCCGGGGGAGACCCAGTACTTC.

The CDR3 region has the DNA TGTGCCAGCAGCATAGGGCCCGATAAAGGGCCCTACACCTTC. This encodes CASSIGPDKGPYTF. This chain links TRBV5-6 with TRBJ1-2; D gene uncertain. The CDR3 extends over 14 amino acids. Trimming removed 4 bases from V and 10 bases from J, with 20 bases in between. Germline lookup yields CDR1 SGHDT and CDR2 YYEEEE.

The chain uses TRBV9 and TRBJ1-5; no definite D call. Germline-derived CDR1 and CDR2 are SGDLS and YYNGEE. The CDR3 is 13 residues long. Trimming shortened V by 5 bases and J by 5 bases, and 11 bases separated the two germline ends. The CDR3 region is CASSIGLDQPQHF. CDR3 coding DNA: TGTGCCAGCAGTATAGGTCTGGATCAGCCCCAGCATTTT.

J is TRBJ2-2 and V is TRBV7-2, with D perhaps given as TRBD1 or TRBD2 (7 bases each). This CDR3 is 16 amino acids long. Germline CDR1 SGHTA, CDR2 FQGNSA. Trimming shortened V by 5 bases and J by 1 base, and 14 bases separated the two germline ends. CDR3 sequence: CASSAGRTGNTGELFF. For the CDR3, the DNA is TGTGCCAGCAGCGCCGGGAGGACAGGGAACACCGGGGAGCTGTTTTTT.

V and J are TRBV7-9 and TRBJ1-6; 8 positions match TRBD1. V lost 6 bases to trimming and J lost 7 bases; unmatched junction nucleotides: 11. Germline lookup yields CDR1 SEHNR and CDR2 FQNEAQ (reference sequence). The CDR3 has 16 residues. The CDR3 reads CASRSNSQGGNSPLHF. The CDR3 nucleotides are TGTGCCAGCAGATCGAATTCACAGGGGGGGAATTCACCCCTCCACTTT.

This sequence joins TRBV5-1 and TRBJ1-5, with a possible D match to TRBD1 (5 bases). V dropped 0 bases and J dropped 5 bases, with 12 bases sitting between them. The CDR3 loop spans 15 amino acids. Germline-derived CDR1 and CDR2 are SGHRS and YFSETQ. The CDR3 nucleotides are TGCGCCAGCAGCTTGGCCGGGAGGGGAGATCAGCCCCAGCATTTT. Protein sequence: CASSLAGRGDQPQHF.

This chain uses TRBV9 with TRBJ2-7; D is undetermined. Germline CDR1 is SGDLS and CDR2 is YYNGEE. The CDR3 extends over 14 amino acids. Trimming took off 0 bases at V and 1 base at J, with 8 bases between the two ends. CDR3 bases: TGTGCCAGCAGCGTAGAGGGCGAATCCTACGAGCAGTACTTC. This translates into CASSVEGESYEQYF.

This sequence joins TRBV5-6 and TRBJ2-1, with TRBD1 matching over 7 bases. The CDR3 runs to 15 residues. Germline CDR1 is SGHDT and CDR2 is YYEEEE. V shed 2 bases and J 12 bases; nucleotides not matched to a gene: 14. In DNA, the CDR3 is TGTGCCAGCAGCTTCCTTCTAAATGACAGGGAACGGCAGTTCTTC. As protein: CASSFLLNDRERQFF.

The V call is TRBV5-4, the J call TRBJ2-3; D gene uncertain. The CDR3 has 15 residues. V lost 0 bases, J lost 0 bases, and 8 bases lay in between. The V gene's germline CDR1 is SGHNT and CDR2 YYREEE (reference sequence). CDR3 loop: CASSLELISTDTQYF. CDR3 DNA sequence: TGTGCCAGCAGCTTGGAACTAATTAGCACAGATACGCAGTATTTT. The full variable domain, in which reference TRBV5-4 and TRBJ2-3 provide the parts outside the CDR3, is ETGVTQSPTHLIKTRGQQVTLRCSSQSGHNTVSWYQQALGQGPQFIFQYYREEENGRGNFPPRFSGLQFPNYSSELNVNALELDDSALYLCASSLELISTDTQYFGPGTRLTVL.

The V and J genes are TRBV29-1 and TRBJ1-2, with a weak D call TRBD1 (6 bases). This CDR3 is 12 amino acids long. The V gene's germline CDR1 is SQVTM and CDR2 ANQGSEA. Trimming cost V 4 bases and J 8 bases, with 14 bases left between them. The CDR3 coding sequence is TGCAGCGTTGGAAACAGGGACGGGGGCTACACCTTC. It translates to CSVGNRDGGYTF.

This clone was seen more than once but under ten times. The gene calls are TRBV19 and TRBJ1-2, with D tentatively TRBD1 (5 bases). The CDR3 contains 15 residues. V was pared by 5 bases and J by 3 bases, with 16 bases between. Germline V CDR1 and CDR2: LNHDA, SQIVND (reference sequence). Here the CDR3 DNA reads TGTGCCAGTAGTGCGGGACGGGCAGTCGACTATGGCTACACCTTC. As protein: CASSAGRAVDYGYTF.

This clone appeared once. The rearrangement links TRBV7-2 to TRBJ2-2; no clear D gene. This CDR3 region has 14 residues. Trimming took 3 bases from V and 6 from J, leaving 11 bases between them. Germline V gives CDR1 SGHTA, CDR2 FQGNSA. In DNA form, the CDR3 reads TGTGCCAGCAGCTTTGTAGTGGGATCCGGGGAGCTGTTTTTT. This translates into CASSFVVGSGELFF. Full variable domain (rest looked up from reference TRBV7-2 and TRBJ2-2): GAGVSQSPSNKVTEKGKDVELRCDPISGHTALYWYRQSLGQGLEFLIYFQGNSAPDKSGLPSDRFSAERTGGSVSTLTIQRTQQEDSAVYLCASSFVVGSGELFFGEGSRLTVL.

This clone was seen once. This chain uses TRBV2 with TRBJ1-5; D remains ambiguous. V was clipped by 8 bases and J by 3 bases, with 11 bases between them. The CDR3 loop spans 13 amino acids. Per the germline V gene, CDR1 is SNHLY and CDR2 is FYNNEI. CDR3 region: CASLEEVNQPQHF. The DNA of the CDR3 is TGTGCCAGCCTGGAAGAAGTCAATCAGCCCCAGCATTTT.

The CDR3 region is CASKSGANYGYTF. Here the CDR3 DNA reads TGTGCCAGCAAGTCAGGAGCTAACTATGGCTACACCTTC. The rearrangement uses TRBV6-5 and TRBJ1-2, with D hard to call. The germline CDR1 and CDR2 sequences are MNHEY and SVGAGI. Deletions cut 7 bases from V and 0 bases from J, with 9 bases between. The CDR3 is 13 residues long.

This sequence joins TRBV29-1 and TRBJ1-1; D remains ambiguous. CDR1 and CDR2 from the germline V gene are SQVTM and ANQGSEA. V dropped 2 bases and J dropped 7 bases, with 11 bases sitting between them. This CDR3 is built from 12 residues. The CDR3 sequence is CSVEIRLDEAFF. The DNA of the CDR3 is TGCAGCGTTGAAATCCGACTTGATGAAGCTTTCTTT. Complete variable domain (other parts from reference TRBV29-1 and TRBJ1-1): SAVISQKPSRDICQRGTSLTIQCQVDSQVTMMFWYRQQPGQSLTLIATANQGSEATYESGFVIDKFPISRPNLTFSTLTVSNMSPEDSSIYLCSVEIRLDEAFFGQGTRLTVV.

This clone is medium-sized in the sample. This chain uses TRBV2 with TRBJ2-7; the D gene is possibly TRBD1 (5 bases). The CDR3 contains 14 residues. From germline, CDR1 is SNHLY and CDR2 FYNNEI. Between the trimmed V and J ends, which lost 7 bases and 4 bases, there was a span of 17 bases. The CDR3 DNA follows: TGTGCCAGCACCAGGGCGGATCCTAGGTACGAGCAGTACTTC. Translation gives CASTRADPRYEQYF.

The J gene is TRBJ1-2, the V gene TRBV9; TRBD1 aligns across 8 bases. Germline V gives CDR1 SGDLS, CDR2 YYNGEE. V lost 2 bases and J lost 8; bases outside the gene matches: 5. The CDR3 is 13 amino acids. The CDR3 bases are TGTGCCAGCAGCGTCCAGGGGGCGCGGGGCTACACCTTC. Translation: CASSVQGARGYTF.

The chain links TRBV6-4 to TRBJ2-3; TRBD2 aligns across 11 bases. The CDR3 runs 15 residues. Germline CDR1 reads MRHNA; CDR2 reads SNTAGT. V gave up 1 base and J gave up 4 bases; unmatched junction bases: 1. Here the CDR3 reads CASSDLAGGPDTQYF. CDR3 nucleotide sequence: TGTGCCAGCAGTGACTTAGCGGGGGGGCCAGATACGCAGTATTTT.